This is a list of T cell receptor beta chains from one sample in a study of sequential checkpoint blockade in melanoma. Data came from immunoSEQ multiplex PCR; TCRdb stores just in-frame clones and leaves some out. The top ten hold about 1.6% of the sample, which has tens of thousands of clones, 32% seen once. The material sequenced was tumor tissue (inferred from file names), taken from a patient given nivolumab and ipilimumab in sequence. All receptors come from a human donor with melanoma. CDR3s include the opening cysteine and the closing phenylalanine or tryptophan. Fields, in order: J gene, clone size, D gene, V gene, CDR3 protein, CDR3 DNA. D genes are given only for firm matches. Some rows mark clone size as missing; the rest say once, few, many or name a class of expanded clone.

>TRBJ1-6|-|-|TRBV18
CASSPSPHAGVGSPLHF
TGTGCCAGCTCACCATCCCCTCATGCGGGAGTGGGTTCACCCCTCCACTTT
>TRBJ1-2|-|-|TRBV6-8
CAISTGRGGYGYTF
TGTGCCATCAGTACAGGGCGTGGGGGGTATGGCTACACCTTC
>TRBJ2-3|few|-|TRBV11-3
CASSRQGGSLKYDTQYF
TGTGCCAGCAGCCGCCAGGGGGGGAGCCTTAAATATGATACGCAGTATTTT
>TRBJ1-2|-|-|TRBV30
CAWSEVPNYGYTF
TGTGCCTGGAGTGAGGTACCTAACTATGGCTACACCTTC
>TRBJ1-4|-|-|TRBV28
CASSPGATNEKLFF
TGTGCCAGCAGTCCCGGTGCAACTAATGAAAAACTGTTTTTT
>TRBJ2-1|few|-|TRBV7-4
CASSPFRENEQFF
TGTGCCAGCAGCCCCTTCCGGGAGAATGAGCAGTTCTTC
>TRBJ2-1|many|-|TRBV7-5
CASSLGQGTHNEQFF
TGTGCCAGCAGCTTGGGACAGGGAACCCACAATGAGCAGTTCTTC
>TRBJ2-7|-|TRBD1|TRBV6-8
CASSYGTGGYEQYF
TGTGCCAGCTCTTACGGGACAGGGGGCTACGAGCAGTACTTC
>TRBJ1-1|many|TRBD1|TRBV11-3
CASSRQGMNTEAFF
TGTGCCAGCAGCCGACAGGGAATGAACACTGAAGCTTTCTTT
>TRBJ1-3|few|-|TRBV11-3
CASSSPVAGNTIYF
TGTGCCAGCAGCTCCCCGGTCGCTGGAAACACCATATATTTT
>TRBJ2-1|few|TRBD2|TRBV6-7
CASGHSGRDDEQFF
TGTGCCAGCGGGCATAGCGGGAGGGACGATGAGCAGTTCTTC
>TRBJ1-5|-|-|TRBV6-8
CASSLSWKGEQPQHF
TGTGCCAGCAGTTTATCGTGGAAGGGAGAACAGCCCCAGCATTTT
>TRBJ2-1|few|-|TRBV6-8
CASNPAPTYNEQFF
TGTGCCAGCAACCCGGCTCCTACCTACAATGAGCAGTTCTTC
>TRBJ1-1|few|-|TRBV11-3
CASSTETGSNTEAFF
TGTGCCAGCAGCACCGAGACAGGATCGAACACTGAAGCTTTCTTT
>TRBJ2-1|-|TRBD2|TRBV9
CASSAVPFPSGVYNEQFF
TGTGCCAGCAGCGCGGTCCCCTTCCCCAGCGGGGTCTACAATGAGCAGTTCTTC
>TRBJ1-2|-|-|TRBV19
CASSNPLGVAADYYGYTF
TGTGCCAGTAGTAACCCCCTAGGGGTGGCAGCGGACTACTATGGCTACACCTTC
>TRBJ2-3|-|TRBD2|TRBV4-1
CASSQLLASGGFVMSTDTQYF
TGCGCCAGCAGCCAACTACTTGCTAGCGGGGGCTTTGTTATGAGCACAGATACGCAGTATTTT
>TRBJ2-2|-|TRBD2|TRBV23-1
CASSLSTLPTSGVNTGELFF
TGCGCCAGCAGTCTTTCAACCCTCCCAACTAGCGGGGTGAACACCGGGGAGCTGTTTTTT
>TRBJ2-1|-|TRBD2|TRBV18
CASSPTGTSGSSYNEQFF
TGTGCCAGCTCACCTACGGGGACTAGCGGGAGCTCCTACAATGAGCAGTTCTTC
>TRBJ1-4|-|TRBD1|TRBV4-1
CASSPPDRVGEKLFF
TGCGCCAGCAGCCCGCCTGACAGGGTCGGTGAAAAACTGTTTTTT
>TRBJ2-1|-|-|TRBV19
CASSRAASYNEQFF
TGTGCCAGTAGTCGAGCGGCTTCCTACAATGAGCAGTTCTTC
>TRBJ1-1|few|-|TRBV25-1
CASSENVATGLNTEAFF
TGTGCCAGCAGTGAAAATGTGGCTACAGGGTTAAACACTGAAGCTTTCTTT
>TRBJ2-3|few|-|TRBV11-3
CASSLNSRTDTQYF
TGTGCCAGCAGCTTAAACAGTCGCACAGATACGCAGTATTTT
>TRBJ2-2|-|-|TRBV19
CASSKTSGELFF
TGTGCCAGTAGTAAGACGTCCGGGGAGCTGTTTTTT
>TRBJ1-6|few|-|TRBV6-1
CASSEATGINSPLHF
TGTGCCAGCAGTGAAGCTACAGGGATCAATTCACCCCTCCACTTT
>TRBJ2-7|-|-|TRBV5-1
CASSLEGSLNEQYF
TGCGCCAGCAGCTTGGAGGGCAGCCTTAACGAGCAGTACTTC
>TRBJ1-4|few|-|TRBV11-3
CASSFNRRGAANEKLFF
TGTGCCAGCAGCTTTAACCGTCGGGGGGCAGCTAATGAAAAACTGTTTTTT
>TRBJ2-7|-|-|TRBV18
CASSHGQFYEQYF
TGTGCCAGCTCACATGGACAGTTTTACGAGCAGTACTTC
>TRBJ2-2|many|-|TRBV11-3
CASSLPSKGTGELFF
TGTGCCAGCAGCTTGCCCTCAAAAGGCACCGGGGAGCTGTTTTTT
>TRBJ1-2|few|-|TRBV6-8
CASRAGVFGGYTF
TGTGCCAGCAGAGCGGGGGTTTTTGGTGGCTACACCTTC
>TRBJ2-7|few|-|TRBV7-5
CASSPLEDSYEQYF
TGTGCCAGCAGCCCTCTGGAAGACTCCTACGAGCAGTACTTC
>TRBJ1-1|-|-|TRBV5-1
CASSFARTNTEAFF
TGCGCCAGCAGCTTCGCACGGACCAACACTGAAGCTTTCTTT
>TRBJ1-3|few|-|TRBV6-8
CASSYTPQGRTGNTIYF
TGTGCCAGCAGTTACACCCCCCAGGGAAGAACCGGAAACACCATATATTTT
>TRBJ1-3|few|-|TRBV9
CASSVGTLSGNTIYF
TGTGCCAGCAGCGTAGGGACCCTTTCTGGAAACACCATATATTTT
>TRBJ1-1|-|-|TRBV9
CASSAELLNTEAFF
TGTGCCAGCAGCGCCGAACTCCTGAACACTGAAGCTTTCTTT
>TRBJ2-7|-|-|TRBV30
CAWSVHSLGLYQSYEQYF
TGTGCCTGGAGTGTACATTCCCTTGGACTATATCAATCCTACGAGCAGTACTTC
>TRBJ1-1|-|-|TRBV5-1
CASRLGLSSTEAFF
TGCGCCAGCAGATTGGGGCTTAGTAGTACTGAAGCTTTCTTT
>TRBJ2-1|-|TRBD2|TRBV9
CASSPWTSGDNEQFF
TGTGCCAGCAGCCCTTGGACTAGCGGGGACAATGAGCAGTTCTTC
>TRBJ2-1|few|TRBD1|TRBV6-8
CASSLRQGTGNEQFF
TGTGCCAGCAGTCTCAGACAGGGCACGGGAAATGAGCAGTTCTTC
>TRBJ1-2|few|TRBD1|TRBV6-8
CASSYVTGGGYTF
TGTGCCAGCAGTTACGTTACAGGGGGCGGCTACACCTTC
>TRBJ1-5|-|-|TRBV7-5
CASSRGTGGDLSNQPQHF
TGTGCCAGCAGCCGCGGGACTGGAGGGGATTTAAGCAATCAGCCCCAGCATTTT
>TRBJ1-1|-|-|TRBV19
CASSGVYTEAFF
TGTGCCAGTAGTGGGGTTTACACTGAAGCTTTCTTT
>TRBJ1-3|many|-|TRBV11-3
CASSFDRSSGNTIYF
TGTGCCAGCAGCTTTGACAGGAGCTCTGGAAACACCATATATTTT
>TRBJ2-7|-|-|TRBV18
CASSPPDLYEQYF
TGTGCCAGCTCACCCCCGGATTTGTACGAGCAGTACTTC
>TRBJ2-3|-|-|TRBV9
CASSLWRGLTDTQYF
TGTGCCAGCAGCCTATGGAGGGGGCTCACAGATACGCAGTATTTT
>TRBJ2-3|-|TRBD2|TRBV2
CASRRLAGGADTQYF
TGTGCCAGCAGGAGACTAGCGGGGGGGGCAGATACGCAGTATTTT
>TRBJ1-2|few|TRBD1|TRBV9
CASSGGGTGVRGYTF
TGTGCCAGCAGTGGGGGAGGGACAGGGGTTCGCGGCTACACCTTC
>TRBJ2-7|-|-|TRBV7-6
CASSWMGEIPYEQYF
TGTGCCAGCAGCTGGATGGGGGAGATCCCCTACGAGCAGTACTTC
>TRBJ2-7|-|-|TRBV5-1
CASSLQASSYEQYF
TGCGCCAGCAGCTTGCAGGCAAGCTCCTACGAGCAGTACTTC
>TRBJ1-1|-|TRBD1|TRBV10-2
CASSDETGGGTEAFF
TGCGCCAGCAGTGACGAGACAGGGGGCGGCACTGAAGCTTTCTTT
>TRBJ1-5|few|-|TRBV11-3
CASSLGHSNQPQHF
TGTGCCAGCAGCTTGGGCCATAGCAATCAGCCCCAGCATTTT
>TRBJ2-7|few|-|TRBV6-8
CASSAYPGKTYEQYF
TGTGCCAGCAGTGCATACCCGGGCAAAACCTACGAGCAGTACTTC
>TRBJ1-1|few|TRBD1|TRBV6-1
CAISEGQGKMDAFF
TGTGCCATCAGTGAAGGACAGGGAAAGATGGATGCTTTCTTT
>TRBJ2-7|-|TRBD1|TRBV11-3
CASSLVVGQGAEQYF
TGTGCCAGCAGCTTAGTCGTCGGACAGGGCGCCGAGCAGTACTTC
>TRBJ1-3|-|-|TRBV28
CASSLYSLFGNTIYF
TGTGCCAGCAGTTTGTACTCCCTCTTCGGAAACACCATATATTTT